Below, 14 T cell receptor beta chains from the same sample are listed, as sequenced in a study of cytomegalovirus exposure and HLA in healthy donors. Amplification used 60 Vbeta primers and 13 Jbeta primers. The method was immunoSEQ multiplex PCR; TCRdb's version includes in-frame clones alone and lacks a portion of them. The sample has 120,000 or so clones, about four fifths seen once. The sequenced sample consisted of PBMCs. The receptors were sampled from a male donor in good health and CMV-seropositive.

This chain joins TRBV29-1 and TRBJ1-1; D remains ambiguous. Germline CDR1 and CDR2: SQVTM and ANQGSEA. V dropped 6 bases and J dropped 3 bases, with 5 bases sitting between them. This CDR3 comprises 10 residues. The DNA for the CDR3 is TGCAGCGTCCGGGACACTGAAGCTTTCTTT. Its translation: CSVRDTEAFF.

The chain links TRBV28 to TRBJ1-1; no clear D gene. The V end was cut by 5 bases, the J end by 5 bases, with 9 bases between. This CDR3 is 12 amino acids long. Germline CDR1 MDHEN, CDR2 SYDVKM. The CDR3 is CASSSEGTEAFF. Here the CDR3 DNA reads TGTGCCAGCAGTAGTGAGGGAACTGAAGCTTTCTTT. Based on the CDR3 plus reference TRBV28 and TRBJ1-1, the full variable domain is DVKVTQSSRYLVKRTGEKVFLECVQDMDHENMFWYRQDPGLGLRLIYFSYDVKMKEKGDIPEGYSVSREKKERFSLILESASTNQTSMYLCASSSEGTEAFFGQGTRLTVV.

The chain recombines TRBV4-2 with TRBJ2-3, with TRBD2 matching over 11 bases. The trim removed 5 bases at V and 0 bases at J, leaving 4 bases unmatched. Germline V lookup: CDR1 LGHNA, CDR2 YNFKEQ. This CDR3 contains 16 residues. CDR3 region: CASSSRTSGSTDTQYF. The CDR3 DNA sequence: TGTGCCAGCAGCTCCCGGACTAGCGGGAGCACAGATACGCAGTATTTT.

The rearrangement uses TRBV9 and TRBJ2-7; a weak D match, TRBD1 (5 bases). CDR1 SGDLS and CDR2 YYNGEE come from the germline V gene. CDR3 length: 14 residues. V lost 0 bases, J lost 2 bases, and 9 bases lay in between. CDR3 DNA: TGTGCCAGCAGCGTAGACCCGACAGCCTACGAGCAGTACTTC. This codes for CASSVDPTAYEQYF.

J is TRBJ2-1 and V is TRBV5-5; the D gene is possibly TRBD2 (5 bases). V lost 0 bases and J 4 bases, leaving 11 bases between the germline ends. Germline CDR1 and CDR2: SGHKS and YYEKEE (reference sequence). The CDR3 has 15 residues. The CDR3 region has the DNA TGTGCCAGCAGCTTGGGACTACTGAGTTACAATGAGCAGTTCTTC. Amino acid sequence: CASSLGLLSYNEQFF.

The chain employs TRBV27 and TRBJ2-6, with 9 bases matching TRBD1. The V segment lost 6 bases and the J segment 0 bases; nucleotides outside the gene matches: 12. The germline gives CDR1 MNHEY, CDR2 SMNVEV (reference sequence). The CDR3 totals 19 residues. This CDR3 is CASSFMWDRAYSGANVLTF. The DNA for the CDR3 is TGTGCCAGCAGCTTTATGTGGGACAGGGCTTACTCTGGGGCCAACGTCCTGACTTTC.

This clone was seen only a few times. This sequence joins TRBV28 and TRBJ1-4, with TRBD1 as a possible D gene (6 bases). V lost 10 bases to trimming and J lost 0 bases, with 18 bases between them. CDR1 is MDHEN and CDR2 is SYDVKM in the germline V gene. The CDR3 sequence is 16 residues long. This CDR3 reads CATGGRGSATNEKLFF. The CDR3 nucleotides read TGTGCCACGGGAGGCAGGGGTTCGGCAACTAATGAAAAACTGTTTTTT.

This chain joins TRBV9 and TRBJ1-4; 7 nucleotides match TRBD1. Per germline, CDR1 SGDLS and CDR2 YYNGEE. After removal of 3 bases from V and 8 bases from J, the junction contained 7 bases not matched to a gene. The CDR3 totals 14 residues. CDR3 nucleotides: TGTGCCAGCAGCGAGGGGGCGGCATGGGAAAAACTGTTTTTT. Translating gives CASSEGAAWEKLFF.

The rearrangement links TRBV18 to TRBJ1-2; 7 bases are shared with TRBD1. V lost 3 bases to trimming and J lost 2 bases; unmatched junction nucleotides: 3. Looked up from germline, CDR1 is KGHSH and CDR2 is LQKENI. This CDR3 has 14 amino acids. The DNA of the CDR3 is TGTGCCAGCTCACCGGGGACAGAGAACTATGGCTACACCTTC. Its protein is CASSPGTENYGYTF.

J is TRBJ1-1 and V is TRBV7-2, with D possibly TRBD1 on 6 matching bases. Germline V gene data show CDR1 as SGHTA and CDR2 as FQGNSA. This CDR3 is built from 13 residues. The ends were cut back, 3 bases at V and 5 bases at J, with 10 bases in the middle. CDR3 sequence reads: CASSFSQGTEAFF. The CDR3 DNA reads as TGTGCCAGCAGCTTCTCCCAGGGGACTGAAGCTTTCTTT.

The V gene is TRBV27, the J gene TRBJ2-3; TRBD2 might be the D (6 bases). Germline V gene sequence: CDR1 MNHEY, CDR2 SMNVEV (reference sequence). The CDR3 is 15 residues long. Trimming shortened V by 5 bases and J by 2 bases, and 14 bases separated the two germline ends. This CDR3 reads CASSLSGSFTDTQYF. The CDR3 region has the DNA TGTGCCAGCAGTCTTAGCGGATCCTTCACAGATACGCAGTATTTT.

V and J are TRBV7-9 and TRBJ1-2; TRBD1 matches 12 bases. V trimming: 1 base; J trimming: 8 bases; junction bases outside the gene matches: 8. CDR3 length: 16 amino acids. The germline CDR1 and CDR2 sequences are SEHNR and FQNEAQ (reference sequence). CDR3 protein: CASSLDEGQGARGYTF. CDR3 nucleotide sequence: TGTGCCAGCAGCTTAGACGAGGGACAGGGGGCGCGCGGCTACACCTTC.

The V gene is TRBV19, the J gene TRBJ2-2; D possibly corresponds to TRBD2 (5 bases). Germline assignment: CDR1 LNHDA and CDR2 SQIVND (reference sequence). Trimming left V 2 bases short and J 9 bases short, with 16 bases between. The CDR3 is 15 residues long. In DNA, the CDR3 is TGTGCCAGTAGTATACAGGAGGAAGGAACCAGGGAGCTGTTTTTT. This translates into CASSIQEEGTRELFF.

The rearrangement links TRBV28 to TRBJ1-4, with TRBD1 matching over 7 bases. V trimming: 5 bases; J trimming: 3 bases; junction bases outside the gene matches: 3. CDR1 MDHEN and CDR2 SYDVKM come from the germline V gene. The length of the CDR3 is 14 residues. CDR3 loop: CASSQQGANEKLFF. The CDR3 region has the DNA TGTGCCAGCAGTCAGCAGGGGGCTAATGAAAAACTGTTTTTT. The entire variable domain, with the rest obtained from reference TRBV28 and TRBJ1-4, is as follows: DVKVTQSSRYLVKRTGEKVFLECVQDMDHENMFWYRQDPGLGLRLIYFSYDVKMKEKGDIPEGYSVSREKKERFSLILESASTNQTSMYLCASSQQGANEKLFFGSGTQLSVL.